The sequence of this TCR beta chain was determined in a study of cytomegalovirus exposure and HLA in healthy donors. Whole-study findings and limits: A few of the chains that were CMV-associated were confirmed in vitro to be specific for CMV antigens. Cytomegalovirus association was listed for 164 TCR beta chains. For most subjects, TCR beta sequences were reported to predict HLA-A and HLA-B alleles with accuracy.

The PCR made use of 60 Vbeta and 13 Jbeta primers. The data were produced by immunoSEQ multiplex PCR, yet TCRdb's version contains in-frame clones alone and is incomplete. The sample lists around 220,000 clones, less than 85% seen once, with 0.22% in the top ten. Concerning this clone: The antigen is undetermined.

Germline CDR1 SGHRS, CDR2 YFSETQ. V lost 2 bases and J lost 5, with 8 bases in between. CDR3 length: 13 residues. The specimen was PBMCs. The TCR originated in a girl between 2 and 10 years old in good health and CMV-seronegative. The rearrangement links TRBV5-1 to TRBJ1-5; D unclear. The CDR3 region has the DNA TGCGCCAGCAGCTTAAACAGAGATCAGCCCCAGCATTTT. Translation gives CASSLNRDQPQHF.